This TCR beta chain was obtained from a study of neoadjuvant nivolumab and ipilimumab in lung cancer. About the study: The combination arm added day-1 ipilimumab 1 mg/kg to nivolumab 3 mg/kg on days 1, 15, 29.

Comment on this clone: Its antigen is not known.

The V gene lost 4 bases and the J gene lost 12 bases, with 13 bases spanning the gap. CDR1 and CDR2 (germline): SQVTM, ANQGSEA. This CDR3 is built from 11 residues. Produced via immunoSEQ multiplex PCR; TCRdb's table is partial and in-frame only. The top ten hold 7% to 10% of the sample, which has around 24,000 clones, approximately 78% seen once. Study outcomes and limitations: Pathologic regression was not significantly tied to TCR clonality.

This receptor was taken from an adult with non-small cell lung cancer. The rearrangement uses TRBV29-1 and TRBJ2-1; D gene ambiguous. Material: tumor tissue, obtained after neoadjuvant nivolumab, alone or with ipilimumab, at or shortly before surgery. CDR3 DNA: TGCAGCGTTGCCTCCGGGCTAGGGCAGTTCTTC. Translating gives CSVASGLGQFF.